This TCR beta chain was observed in a study of cytomegalovirus exposure and HLA in healthy donors. Study-wide results and limits: Under in vitro conditions, a few CMV-associated chains were confirmed as specific for CMV antigens. The investigators catalogued some 160 TCR beta chains as cytomegalovirus-associated. TCR clusters originating in the first cohort tended to co-occur in the roughly 120 validation repertoires, according to a later analysis.

In regard to this clone: Its specificity is unknown.

Produced via immunoSEQ multiplex PCR; TCRdb's table is partial and in-frame only. The repertoire holds 70,000 or so clones, with roughly nine tenths as singletons. The CDR3 runs to 11 residues. Between the trimmed V and J ends, which lost 5 bases and 3 bases, there was a span of 5 bases. Looked up from germline, CDR1 is DFQATT and CDR2 is SNEGSKA (reference sequence). The receptor's source is a man aged 18-30 years in good health and CMV-seronegative. The V call is TRBV20-1, the J call TRBJ2-1; D ambiguous. Source material: PBMCs. The CDR3 reads CSASIYNEQFF. CDR3 DNA sequence: TGCAGTGCTTCAATCTACAATGAGCAGTTCTTC.